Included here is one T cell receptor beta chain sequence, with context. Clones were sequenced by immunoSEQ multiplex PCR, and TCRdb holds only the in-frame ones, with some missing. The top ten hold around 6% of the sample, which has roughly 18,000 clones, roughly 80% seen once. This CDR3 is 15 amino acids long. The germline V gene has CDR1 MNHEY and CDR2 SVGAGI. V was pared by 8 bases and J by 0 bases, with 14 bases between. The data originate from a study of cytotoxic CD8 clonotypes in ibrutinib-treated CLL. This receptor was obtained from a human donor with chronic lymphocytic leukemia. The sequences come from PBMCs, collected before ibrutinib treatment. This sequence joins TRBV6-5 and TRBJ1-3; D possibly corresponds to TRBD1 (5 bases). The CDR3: CASGKGSRSGNTIYF. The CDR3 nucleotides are TGTGCCAGCGGCAAGGGGTCCCGCTCTGGAAACACCATATATTTT.